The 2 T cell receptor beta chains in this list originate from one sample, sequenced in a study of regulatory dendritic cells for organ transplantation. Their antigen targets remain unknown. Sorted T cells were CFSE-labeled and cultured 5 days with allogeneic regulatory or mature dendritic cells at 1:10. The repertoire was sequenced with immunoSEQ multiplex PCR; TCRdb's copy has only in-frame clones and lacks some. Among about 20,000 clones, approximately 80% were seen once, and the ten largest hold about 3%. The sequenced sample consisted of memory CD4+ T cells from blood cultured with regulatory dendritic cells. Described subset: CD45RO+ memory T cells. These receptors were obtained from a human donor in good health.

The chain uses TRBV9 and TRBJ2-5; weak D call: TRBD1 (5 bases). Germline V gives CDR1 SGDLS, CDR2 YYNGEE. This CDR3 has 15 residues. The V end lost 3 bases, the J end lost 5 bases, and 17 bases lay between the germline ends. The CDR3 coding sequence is TGTGCCAGCAGCGCCCTTTTAGGGGCCGAGGAGACCCAGTACTTC. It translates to CASSALLGAEETQYF.

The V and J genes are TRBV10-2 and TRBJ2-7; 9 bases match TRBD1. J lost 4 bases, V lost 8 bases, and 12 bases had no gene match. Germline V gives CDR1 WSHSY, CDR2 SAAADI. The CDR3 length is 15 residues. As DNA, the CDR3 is TGCGCCAGCGGACCACAGGGGGCGAAGGGGTACGAGCAGTACTTC. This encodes CASGPQGAKGYEQYF.